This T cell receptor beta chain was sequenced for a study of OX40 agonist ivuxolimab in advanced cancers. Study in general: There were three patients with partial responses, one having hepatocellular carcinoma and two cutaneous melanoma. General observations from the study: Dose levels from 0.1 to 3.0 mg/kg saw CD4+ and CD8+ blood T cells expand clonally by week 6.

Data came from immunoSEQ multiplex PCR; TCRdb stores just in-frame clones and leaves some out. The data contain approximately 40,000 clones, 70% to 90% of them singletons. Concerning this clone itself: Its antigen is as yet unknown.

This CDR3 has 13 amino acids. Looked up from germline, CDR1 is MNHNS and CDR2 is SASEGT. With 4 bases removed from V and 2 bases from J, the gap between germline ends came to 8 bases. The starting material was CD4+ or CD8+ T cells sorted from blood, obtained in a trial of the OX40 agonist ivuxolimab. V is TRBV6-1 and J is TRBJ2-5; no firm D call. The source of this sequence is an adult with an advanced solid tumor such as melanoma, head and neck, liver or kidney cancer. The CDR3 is CASSGQPQETQYF. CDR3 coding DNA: TGTGCCAGCAGTGGCCAACCTCAAGAGACCCAGTACTTC.